The clone carrying this T cell receptor (beta chain) was detected many times. From RNA, the CDR3 regions of TCR beta chains were amplified and sequenced. HTBI-primed first-round RT-PCR preceded second-round multiplex PCR. Via MiXCR, TCRdb re-called the multiplex PCR reads, giving one row per CDR3 protein. The table has about 210,000 distinct CDR3 sequences, about 32% seen once. This sample is part of a study of Graves' ophthalmopathy and Graves' hyperthyroidism. The CDR3 length is 15 residues. V was clipped by 0 bases and J by 0 bases, with 9 bases between them. Germline V gene lookup returns CDR1 MNHEY and CDR2 SVGEGT.

The rearrangement links TRBV6-2 or TRBV6-3 to TRBJ2-7; tentative D call: TRBD2 (6 bases). Sequencing was performed on peripheral blood. The receptor's source is a man aged 50 to 60 with Graves' ophthalmopathy. The CDR3 DNA reads TGTGCCAGCAGTTACTCGGCGGGGAGCTCCTACGAGCAGTACTTC. It is translated as CASSYSAGSSYEQYF.